This passage covers 32 T cell receptor beta chains from one sample sequenced in a study of cytomegalovirus exposure and HLA in healthy donors. Amplification used 60 Vbeta primers and 13 Jbeta primers. Using immunoSEQ multiplex PCR, the repertoire was profiled, and TCRdb retains in-frame clones only, with some absent. The profile shows 75,000 to 90,000 clones, over 70% of them singletons. Sample: PBMCs. These receptors came from a woman aged 40 to 50 in good health and CMV-seropositive.

This chain uses TRBV4-2 with TRBJ2-5; 13 nucleotides match TRBD2. J was trimmed by 1 base and V by 1 base; bases with no gene match: 3. Germline CDR1 LGHNA, CDR2 YNFKEQ. The CDR3 consists of 17 residues. CDR3 nucleotides: TGTGCCAGCAGCCAAGCCAGGACTAGCGGGGGCCAAGAGACCCAGTACTTC. Its protein product is CASSQARTSGGQETQYF.

This clone appeared once. The J gene is TRBJ2-7, the V gene TRBV28; 8 bases are a match to TRBD2. V was clipped by 5 bases and J by 0 bases; unmatched bases: 6. Germline CDR1 MDHEN, CDR2 SYDVKM. The CDR3 has 15 amino acids. The CDR3 sequence is CASSKGGTSSYEQYF. In DNA form, the CDR3 reads TGTGCCAGCAGTAAGGGCGGGACTAGCTCCTACGAGCAGTACTTC.

This rearrangement joins TRBV6-1 to TRBJ1-4; possibly TRBD1 for D (6 bases). In germline, CDR1 is MNHNS, CDR2 SASEGT. The V and J ends lost 1 base and 5 bases respectively, with 11 bases between them. This CDR3 contains 15 residues. The CDR3 DNA reads as TGTGCCAGCAGTGAAGGGGTGACAGGAAATGAAAAACTGTTTTTT. Protein sequence: CASSEGVTGNEKLFF.

This chain uses TRBV2 with TRBJ2-5; possible D gene TRBD1, 6 bases. The CDR3 totals 14 residues. CDR1 and CDR2 from the germline V gene are SNHLY and FYNNEI. The V end lost 9 bases, the J end lost 3 bases, and 17 bases lay between the germline ends. The CDR3 DNA is TGTGCCAGTAGAGCGGCAGGGGCGGAAGAGACCCAGTACTTC. It yields the protein CASRAAGAEETQYF.

The rearrangement joins TRBV29-1 to TRBJ2-2; D is possibly TRBD1 (6 bases). V gave up 4 bases and J gave up 0 bases, with 9 bases separating them. CDR1 and CDR2 from the germline V gene are SQVTM and ANQGSEA. The CDR3 covers 14 residues. The chain's CDR3 is CSVATGTNTGELFF. In nucleotides, the CDR3 is TGCAGCGTTGCGACAGGAACGAACACCGGGGAGCTGTTTTTT.

V is TRBV7-2 and J is TRBJ1-1; 7 bases map to TRBD1. Germline CDR1 and CDR2: SGHTA and FQGNSA. The V gene end was trimmed by 5 bases and the J gene end by 11 bases; junction bases not matched to a gene: 8. The CDR3 loop spans 12 amino acids. CDR3 coding DNA: TGTGCCAGCAGCCAAACGACAGGGAGGGCTTTCTTT. Translating it yields CASSQTTGRAFF.

V gene TRBV5-1 combines with J gene TRBJ2-3, with TRBD2 matching over 14 bases. Trimming took 4 bases from V and 4 from J; bases not matched to a gene: 5. The CDR3 totals 16 residues. CDR1 and CDR2 from the germline V gene are SGHRS and YFSETQ. The CDR3 protein is CASSKVTSGRADTQYF. CDR3 in DNA: TGCGCCAGCAGCAAGGTGACTAGCGGGAGGGCAGATACGCAGTATTTT.

The chain uses TRBV13 and TRBJ1-2, with TRBD1 matching 7 bases. V shed 6 bases and J 6 bases; nucleotides not matched to a gene: 13. From germline, CDR1 is PRHDT and CDR2 FYEKMQ (reference sequence). CDR3 length: 15 amino acids. The CDR3 loop reads CASSQIQGEPHGYTF. In DNA form, the CDR3 reads TGTGCCAGCAGTCAAATTCAGGGGGAGCCCCATGGCTACACCTTC.

The chain recombines TRBV5-6 with TRBJ2-3, with D possibly being TRBD2 (5 bases). The germline V gene has CDR1 SGHDT and CDR2 YYEEEE. The CDR3 has 13 amino acids. With 4 bases removed from V and 7 bases from J, the gap between germline ends came to 13 bases. The CDR3 is CASSPRAAYTQYF. The CDR3 DNA sequence: TGTGCCAGCAGCCCGAGGGCAGCTTATACGCAGTATTTT. Based on the CDR3 plus reference TRBV5-6 and TRBJ2-3, the full variable domain is DAGVTQSPTHLIKTRGQQVTLRCSPKSGHDTVSWYQQALGQGPQFIFQYYEEEERQRGNFPDRFSGHQFPNYSSELNVNALLLGDSALYLCASSPRAAYTQYFGPGTRLTVL.

The chain combines TRBV15 with TRBJ2-3; weak D call: TRBD2 (5 bases). The CDR3 contains 13 residues. The germline gives CDR1 LNHNV, CDR2 YYDKDF (reference sequence). Trimming left V 3 bases short and J 6 bases short, with 10 bases between. The CDR3 DNA is TGTGCCACCAGCAGCCAACGGAGGGATACGCAGTATTTT. The encoded protein is CATSSQRRDTQYF.

This clone was detected once. J is TRBJ2-7 and V is TRBV10-3, with D possibly TRBD2 on 5 matching bases. This CDR3 has 14 amino acids. In germline, CDR1 is ENHRY, CDR2 SYGVKD. The ends were cut back, 0 bases at V and 1 base at J, with 7 bases in the middle. This CDR3 is CAISESGASYEQYF. DNA for the CDR3: TGTGCCATCAGTGAGTCGGGAGCATCCTACGAGCAGTACTTC.

V and J are TRBV7-9 and TRBJ2-7; no reliable D call. This CDR3 spans 12 amino acids. Trimming shortened V by 7 bases and J by 5 bases, and 12 bases separated the two germline ends. The V gene's germline CDR1 is SEHNR and CDR2 FQNEAQ (reference sequence). The CDR3 loop is CASTNTPHEQYF. The CDR3 bases are TGTGCCAGCACCAATACACCCCACGAGCAGTACTTC.

This clone has only one observation. This chain uses TRBV19 with TRBJ1-2; 10 nucleotides agree with TRBD1. The J segment lost 2 bases and the V segment lost 6 bases, leaving 6 bases of the junction unmatched. The germline gives CDR1 LNHDA, CDR2 SQIVND (reference sequence). The CDR3 covers 15 residues. The CDR3 DNA reads as TGTGCCAGTAGCTACCAGACAGGGGGCAACTATGGCTACACCTTC. Amino acids: CASSYQTGGNYGYTF.

This chain links TRBV5-1 with TRBJ2-2; the match to TRBD1 covers 10 bases. The CDR3 runs to 16 residues. The germline V gene has CDR1 SGHRS and CDR2 YFSETQ. After removal of 2 bases from V and 2 bases from J, the junction contained 3 bases not matched to a gene. CDR3 sequence reads: CASSFRQGANTGELFF. The CDR3 bases are TGCGCCAGCAGCTTCCGACAGGGGGCCAACACCGGGGAGCTGTTTTTT.

The gene calls are TRBV9 and TRBJ2-5; TRBD1 is a possible D gene (5 bases). V was cut by 3 bases and J by 5 bases, with 5 bases left in between. The CDR3 contains 11 residues. The germline gives CDR1 SGDLS, CDR2 YYNGEE. The CDR3 spells CASSEGETQYF. The CDR3, as DNA: TGTGCCAGCAGCGAGGGGGAGACCCAGTACTTC.

The V gene is TRBV15, the J gene TRBJ2-2; TRBD2 matches 12 bases. CDR1 is LNHNV and CDR2 is YYDKDF in the germline V gene (reference sequence). The CDR3 runs to 14 residues. V shed 8 bases and J 6 bases; nucleotides not matched to a gene: 4. DNA for the CDR3: TGTGCCACCCGACTAGCGGGAGTCTCCGGGGAGCTGTTTTTT. Residues: CATRLAGVSGELFF.

The chain uses TRBV6-1 and TRBJ1-4; 8 bases align to TRBD1. The CDR3 consists of 21 residues. V was pared by 2 bases and J by 7 bases, with 24 bases of the junction left unmatched. Germline V gene sequence: CDR1 MNHNS, CDR2 SASEGT. The CDR3 DNA is TGTGCCAGCAGTGAACTCACCGACCCGACAGGGGCTTTGTTAGGTACTGAAAAACTGTTTTTT. Amino acids: CASSELTDPTGALLGTEKLFF.

The rearrangement joins TRBV25-1 to TRBJ1-2, with TRBD1 as a possible D gene (6 bases). The germline gives CDR1 MGHDK, CDR2 SYGVNS. V was cut by 4 bases and J by 3 bases, with 9 bases left in between. CDR3 size: 13 residues. The CDR3 spells CASSAGGDYGYTF. CDR3 DNA sequence: TGTGCCAGCAGTGCTGGGGGCGACTATGGCTACACCTTC.

This clone came up once. The chain carries TRBV25-1 and TRBJ1-2, with D possibly TRBD1 on 6 matching bases. V was pared by 3 bases and J by 4 bases, with 12 bases between. The CDR3 sequence is 14 residues long. Per germline, CDR1 MGHDK and CDR2 SYGVNS. CDR3 residues: CASSDPGQAYGYTF. For the CDR3, the DNA is TGTGCCAGCAGTGATCCGGGACAAGCCTATGGCTACACCTTC.

The chain employs TRBV9 and TRBJ1-3, with TRBD1 identical over 8 bases. The CDR3 runs to 14 residues. V trimming: 4 bases; J trimming: 6 bases; junction bases outside the gene matches: 6. Germline V gene data show CDR1 as SGDLS and CDR2 as YYNGEE. The CDR3 DNA reads as TGTGCCAGCAGCCGGGGACAGGTGGAAAACACCATATATTTT. Protein: CASSRGQVENTIYF.

The J gene is TRBJ2-5, the V gene TRBV5-6; tentatively, D is TRBD1 (5 bases). Trimming removed 0 bases from V and 5 bases from J, with 11 bases in between. Per germline, CDR1 SGHDT and CDR2 YYEEEE. The CDR3 is 14 residues long. CDR3 sequence: CASSLVTGAETQYF. The CDR3 bases are TGTGCCAGCAGCTTGGTGACTGGGGCGGAGACCCAGTACTTC.

The chain carries TRBV5-4 and TRBJ2-7; TRBD2 is a possible D gene (7 bases). The germline V gene encodes CDR1 SGHNT and CDR2 YYREEE (reference sequence). The CDR3 contains 17 residues. Trimming removed 1 base from V and 3 bases from J, with 20 bases in between. This CDR3 reads CASSLNKGGAKLYEQYF. The CDR3 nucleotides are TGTGCCAGCAGCTTGAATAAGGGGGGGGCTAAACTCTACGAGCAGTACTTC. Full variable domain (remainder filled in from reference TRBV5-4 and TRBJ2-7): ETGVTQSPTHLIKTRGQQVTLRCSSQSGHNTVSWYQQALGQGPQFIFQYYREEENGRGNFPPRFSGLQFPNYSSELNVNALELDDSALYLCASSLNKGGAKLYEQYFGPGTRLTVT.

This clone showed up just once. The rearrangement uses TRBV28 and TRBJ2-5, with D unresolved. V lost 4 bases and J 4 bases, leaving 16 bases between the germline ends. This CDR3 has 15 residues. Germline V gene data show CDR1 as MDHEN and CDR2 as SYDVKM. CDR3 sequence: CASSSRLFRGETQYF. The CDR3 DNA is TGTGCCAGCAGTTCCCGGCTCTTCAGAGGAGAGACCCAGTACTTC.

The chain combines TRBV27 with TRBJ2-1; the match to TRBD2 covers 11 bases. V trimming: 5 bases; J trimming: 8 bases; junction bases outside the gene matches: 11. Germline CDR1 and CDR2: MNHEY and SMNVEV (reference sequence). The CDR3 sequence is 16 residues long. CDR3 loop: CASSPTLAGVVDEQFF. CDR3 DNA sequence: TGTGCCAGCAGTCCGACACTAGCGGGAGTGGTCGATGAGCAGTTCTTC.

This rearrangement joins TRBV27 to TRBJ2-4; 7 bases are a match to TRBD2. The germline gives CDR1 MNHEY, CDR2 SMNVEV (reference sequence). V shed 4 bases, J shed 3 bases, and the junction held 9 bases outside the gene matches. The CDR3 runs to 16 residues. Written as DNA, the CDR3 is TGTGCCAGCAGTTCCCTTGGGAGGGCCGGCAAAAACATTCAGTACTTC. It codes for CASSSLGRAGKNIQYF.

The chain joins TRBV14 to TRBJ1-1; 8 bases map to TRBD1. The CDR3 loop spans 15 amino acids. Germline CDR1 is SGHDN and CDR2 is FVKESK. V lost 0 bases, J lost 5 bases, and 5 bases stayed unmatched. CDR3 sequence reads: CASSQDIQGETEAFF. The DNA of the CDR3 is TGTGCCAGCAGCCAAGATATACAGGGGGAGACTGAAGCTTTCTTT. Full variable domain (rest looked up from reference TRBV14 and TRBJ1-1): EAGVTQFPSHSVIEKGQTVTLRCDPISGHDNLYWYRRVMGKEIKFLLHFVKESKQDESGMPNNRFLAERTGGTYSTLKVQPAELEDSGVYFCASSQDIQGETEAFFGQGTRLTVV.

The chain joins TRBV27 to TRBJ1-5; the D gene is possibly TRBD1 (5 bases). V was trimmed by 3 bases and J by 0 bases, leaving 15 bases between them. This CDR3 region has 17 residues. Germline CDR1 and CDR2: MNHEY and SMNVEV (reference sequence). CDR3 bases: TGTGCCAGCAGTTTCCGGGGGGTCATGGGTAGCAATCAGCCCCAGCATTTT. It specifies CASSFRGVMGSNQPQHF.

The chain recombines TRBV6-1 with TRBJ2-7; 12 bases line up with TRBD2. V lost 4 bases, J lost 6 bases, and 4 bases stayed unmatched. The germline V gene has CDR1 MNHNS and CDR2 SASEGT. This CDR3 region has 14 residues. CDR3 DNA sequence: TGTGCCAGCAGTGTACTAGCGGGGGGCTTCGAGCAGTACTTC. It translates to CASSVLAGGFEQYF.

The V gene is TRBV6-5, the J gene TRBJ2-2, with 8 bases identical to TRBD2. Looked up from germline, CDR1 is MNHEY and CDR2 is SVGAGI. V lost 6 bases to trimming and J lost 5 bases; unmatched junction nucleotides: 11. The CDR3 is 16 amino acids. This CDR3 reads CASSYEREWTTGELFF. For the CDR3, the DNA is TGTGCCAGCAGCTACGAGCGGGAGTGGACGACCGGGGAGCTGTTTTTT.

The chain uses TRBV5-6 and TRBJ1-2; 10 bases match TRBD1. V lost 4 bases and J lost 8; bases outside the gene matches: 11. Germline V lookup: CDR1 SGHDT, CDR2 YYEEEE. This CDR3 contains 15 residues. The CDR3 coding sequence is TGTGCCAGCAGCCCGGACAGGGGGGGACGGTGGGGCTACACCTTC. Encoded protein: CASSPDRGGRWGYTF.

This chain connects TRBV30 to TRBJ2-5, with a weak D call TRBD2 (6 bases). In germline, CDR1 is GTSNPN, CDR2 SVGIG (reference sequence). Trimming took 4 bases from V and 2 from J, leaving 11 bases between them. The CDR3 sequence is 13 residues long. The CDR3 DNA follows: TGTGCCTGGAACCGGGACTTACAAGAGACCCAGTACTTC. As protein: CAWNRDLQETQYF.

The chain carries TRBV28 and TRBJ1-3, with D unclear. This CDR3 has 18 residues. V was trimmed by 1 base and J by 2 bases, leaving 18 bases between them. Germline V gives CDR1 MDHEN, CDR2 SYDVKM. The CDR3 DNA reads TGTGCCAGCAGTTTATTCATGTCGGGGTCGGGCGCTGGAAACACCATATATTTT. Its translation: CASSLFMSGSGAGNTIYF.